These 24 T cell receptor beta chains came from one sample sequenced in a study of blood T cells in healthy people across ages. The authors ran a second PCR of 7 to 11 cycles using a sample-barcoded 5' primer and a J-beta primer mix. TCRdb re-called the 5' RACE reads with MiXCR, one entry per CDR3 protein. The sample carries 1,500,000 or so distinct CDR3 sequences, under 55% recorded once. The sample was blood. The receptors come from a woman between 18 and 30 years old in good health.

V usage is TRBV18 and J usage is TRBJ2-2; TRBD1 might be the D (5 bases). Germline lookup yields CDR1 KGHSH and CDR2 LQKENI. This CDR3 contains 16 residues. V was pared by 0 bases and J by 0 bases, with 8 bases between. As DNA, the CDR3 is TGTGCCAGCTCACCACCTGCAGGGACGAACACCGGGGAGCTGTTTTTT. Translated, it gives CASSPPAGTNTGELFF.

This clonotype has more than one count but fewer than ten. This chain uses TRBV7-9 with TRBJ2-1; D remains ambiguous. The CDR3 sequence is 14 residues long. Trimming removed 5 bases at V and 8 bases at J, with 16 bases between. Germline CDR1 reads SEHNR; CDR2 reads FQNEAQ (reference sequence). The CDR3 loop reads CASSPDAGWHEQFF. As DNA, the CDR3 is TGTGCCAGCAGCCCCGACGCCGGGTGGCATGAGCAGTTCTTC.

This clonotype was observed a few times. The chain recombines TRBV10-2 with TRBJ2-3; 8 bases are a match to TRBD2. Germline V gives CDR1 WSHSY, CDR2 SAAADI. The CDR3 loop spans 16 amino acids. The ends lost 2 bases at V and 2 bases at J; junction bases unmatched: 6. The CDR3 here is CASSEGVAGSTDTQYF. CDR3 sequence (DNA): TGCGCCAGCAGTGAGGGGGTAGCGGGATCCACAGATACGCAGTATTTT.

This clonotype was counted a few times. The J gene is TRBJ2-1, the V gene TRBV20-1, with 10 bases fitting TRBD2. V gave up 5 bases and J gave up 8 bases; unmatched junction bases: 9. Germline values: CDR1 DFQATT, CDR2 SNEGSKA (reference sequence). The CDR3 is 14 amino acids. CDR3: CSARWASGSDEQFF. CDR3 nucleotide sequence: TGCAGTGCTCGGTGGGCTAGCGGGAGTGATGAGCAGTTCTTC.

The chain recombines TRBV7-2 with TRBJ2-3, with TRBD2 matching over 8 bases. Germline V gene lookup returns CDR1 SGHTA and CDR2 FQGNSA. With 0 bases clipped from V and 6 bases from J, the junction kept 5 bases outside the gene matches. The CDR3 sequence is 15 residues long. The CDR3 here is CASSLASGGRDTQYF. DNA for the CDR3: TGTGCCAGCAGCTTAGCGAGCGGGGGTCGGGATACGCAGTATTTT.

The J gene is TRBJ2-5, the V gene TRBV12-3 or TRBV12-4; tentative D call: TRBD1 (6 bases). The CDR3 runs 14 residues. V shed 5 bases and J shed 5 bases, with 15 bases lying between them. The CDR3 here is CASSPNRDRETQYF. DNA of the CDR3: TGTGCCAGCAGTCCGAACAGGGATCGGGAGACCCAGTACTTC.

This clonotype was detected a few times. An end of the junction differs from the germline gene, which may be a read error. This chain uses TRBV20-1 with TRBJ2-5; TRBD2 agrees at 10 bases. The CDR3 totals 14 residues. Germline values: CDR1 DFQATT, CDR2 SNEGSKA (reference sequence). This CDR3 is CSPRSGRGQETQYF. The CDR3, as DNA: TGCAGTCCTAGAAGCGGGAGGGGACAAGAGACCCAGTACTTC.

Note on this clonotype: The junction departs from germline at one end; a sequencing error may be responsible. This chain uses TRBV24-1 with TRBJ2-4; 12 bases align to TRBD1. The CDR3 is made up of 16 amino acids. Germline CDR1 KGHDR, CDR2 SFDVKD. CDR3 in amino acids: CATSAPGQGAKTIQYF. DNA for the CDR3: TGTGCCACCAGTGCACCGGGACAGGGGGCCAAAACCATTCAGTACTTC.

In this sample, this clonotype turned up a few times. CDR3 sequence reads: CSVTFPGDYEQYF. CDR3 nucleotide sequence: TGCAGTGTTACCTTCCCGGGGGACTACGAGCAGTACTTC. The chain joins TRBV20-1 to TRBJ2-7, with D possibly matching TRBD2 (6 bases). The CDR3 consists of 13 residues. CDR1 DFQATT and CDR2 SNEGSKA come from the germline V gene (reference sequence). V gave up 7 bases and J gave up 3 bases, with 16 bases separating them.

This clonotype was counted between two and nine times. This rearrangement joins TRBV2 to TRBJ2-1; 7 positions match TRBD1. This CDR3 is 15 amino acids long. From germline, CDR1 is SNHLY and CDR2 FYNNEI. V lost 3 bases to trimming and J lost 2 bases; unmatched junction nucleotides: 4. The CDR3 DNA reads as TGTGCCAGCAGTGACCGGGACAGAACCTACAATGAGCAGTTCTTC. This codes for CASSDRDRTYNEQFF.

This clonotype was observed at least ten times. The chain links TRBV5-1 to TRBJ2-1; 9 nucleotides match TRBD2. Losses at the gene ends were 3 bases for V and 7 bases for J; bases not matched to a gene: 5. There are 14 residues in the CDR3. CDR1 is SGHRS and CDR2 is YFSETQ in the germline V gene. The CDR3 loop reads CASSSARGGNEQFF. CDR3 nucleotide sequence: TGCGCCAGCAGCTCTGCGCGGGGGGGGAATGAGCAGTTCTTC.

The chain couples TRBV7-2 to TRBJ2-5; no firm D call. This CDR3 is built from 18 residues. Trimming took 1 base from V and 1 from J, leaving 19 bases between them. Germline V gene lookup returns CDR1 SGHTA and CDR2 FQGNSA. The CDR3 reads CASSLERVPRVIQETQYF. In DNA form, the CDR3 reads TGTGCCAGCAGCTTAGAAAGGGTACCTCGGGTGATCCAAGAGACCCAGTACTTC.

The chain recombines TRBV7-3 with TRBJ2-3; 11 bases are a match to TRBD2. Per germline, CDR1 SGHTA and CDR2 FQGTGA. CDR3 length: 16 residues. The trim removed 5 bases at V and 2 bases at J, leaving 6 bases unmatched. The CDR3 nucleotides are TGTGCCAGCAGCCTTGGGACTAGCGGAACCACAGATACGCAGTATTTT. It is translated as CASSLGTSGTTDTQYF. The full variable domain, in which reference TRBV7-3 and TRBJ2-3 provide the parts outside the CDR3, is GAGVSQTPSNKVTEKGKYVELRCDPISGHTALYWYRQSLGQGPEFLIYFQGTGAADDSGLPNDRFFAVRPEGSVSTLKIQRTERGDSAVYLCASSLGTSGTTDTQYFGPGTRLTVL.

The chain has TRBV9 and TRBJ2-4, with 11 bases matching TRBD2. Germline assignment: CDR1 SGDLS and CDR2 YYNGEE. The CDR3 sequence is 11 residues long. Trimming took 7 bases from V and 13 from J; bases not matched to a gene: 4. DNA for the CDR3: TGTGCCAGCGGGGGACTAGCGGAACAGTACTTC. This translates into CASGGLAEQYF.

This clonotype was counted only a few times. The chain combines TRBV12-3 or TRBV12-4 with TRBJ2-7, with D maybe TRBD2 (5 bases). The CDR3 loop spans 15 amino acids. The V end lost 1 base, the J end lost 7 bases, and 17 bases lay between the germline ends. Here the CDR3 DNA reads TGTGCCAGCAGTTTAGTTGCGGGCACCTACAATGAGCAGTACTTC. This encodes CASSLVAGTYNEQYF.

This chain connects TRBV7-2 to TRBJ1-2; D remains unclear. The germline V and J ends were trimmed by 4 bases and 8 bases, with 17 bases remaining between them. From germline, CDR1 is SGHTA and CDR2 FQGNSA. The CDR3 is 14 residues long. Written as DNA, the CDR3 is TGTGCCAGCAGCTCGACTCCCCTCCCTCGCGGCTACACCTTC. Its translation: CASSSTPLPRGYTF.

CDR3: CASSLKGLAGAYSTQYF. The CDR3 nucleotides read TGTGCCAGTAGTCTCAAAGGACTAGCGGGAGCGTATTCGACCCAGTACTTC. The chain recombines TRBV19 with TRBJ2-5; 13 nucleotides align to TRBD2. J lost 7 bases, V lost 5 bases, and 13 bases had no gene match. The germline gives CDR1 LNHDA, CDR2 SQIVND (reference sequence). This CDR3 has 17 amino acids.

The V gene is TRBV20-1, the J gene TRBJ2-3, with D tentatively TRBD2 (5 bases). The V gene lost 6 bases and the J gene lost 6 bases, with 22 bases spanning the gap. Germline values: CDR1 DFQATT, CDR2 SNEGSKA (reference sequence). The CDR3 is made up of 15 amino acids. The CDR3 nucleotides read TGCAGTGCAAACGGACCTACCGAGGTAGCGGATACGCAGTATTTT. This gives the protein CSANGPTEVADTQYF.

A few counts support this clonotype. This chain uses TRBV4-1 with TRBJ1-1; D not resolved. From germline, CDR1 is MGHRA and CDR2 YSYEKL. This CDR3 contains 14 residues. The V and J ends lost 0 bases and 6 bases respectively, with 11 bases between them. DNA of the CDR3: TGCGCCAGCAGCCAAGAATTTCGGCGGCCTGAAGCTTTCTTT. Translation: CASSQEFRRPEAFF.

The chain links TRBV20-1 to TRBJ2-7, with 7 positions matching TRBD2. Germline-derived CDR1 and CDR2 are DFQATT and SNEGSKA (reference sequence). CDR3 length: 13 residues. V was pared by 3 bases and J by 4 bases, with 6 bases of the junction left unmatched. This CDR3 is CSARTSGLYEQYF. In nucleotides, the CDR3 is TGCAGTGCTAGGACCTCGGGACTATACGAGCAGTACTTC.

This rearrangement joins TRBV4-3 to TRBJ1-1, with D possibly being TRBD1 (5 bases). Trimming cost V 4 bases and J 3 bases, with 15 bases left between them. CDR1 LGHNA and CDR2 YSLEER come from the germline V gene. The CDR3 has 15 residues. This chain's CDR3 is CASSRNQGEDTEAFF. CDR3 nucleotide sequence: TGCGCCAGCAGCCGAAATCAGGGTGAGGACACTGAAGCTTTCTTT.

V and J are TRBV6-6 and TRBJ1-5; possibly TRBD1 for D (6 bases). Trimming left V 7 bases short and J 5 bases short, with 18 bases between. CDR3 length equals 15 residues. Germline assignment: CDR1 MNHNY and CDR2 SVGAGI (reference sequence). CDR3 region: CASTSTTGTYQPQHF. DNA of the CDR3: TGTGCCAGCACCTCGACCACAGGGACCTATCAGCCCCAGCATTTT.

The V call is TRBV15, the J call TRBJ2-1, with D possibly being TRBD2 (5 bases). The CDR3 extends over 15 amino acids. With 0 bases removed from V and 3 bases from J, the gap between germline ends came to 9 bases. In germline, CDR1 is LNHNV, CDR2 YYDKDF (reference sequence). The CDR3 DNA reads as TGTGCCACCAGCAGAGATCCCCGGGACTACAATGAGCAGTTCTTC. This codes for CATSRDPRDYNEQFF.

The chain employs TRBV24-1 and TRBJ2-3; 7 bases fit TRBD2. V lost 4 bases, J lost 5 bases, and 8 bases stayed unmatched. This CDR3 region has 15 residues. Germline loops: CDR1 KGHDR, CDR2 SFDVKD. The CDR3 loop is CATSDPGGEGDTQYF. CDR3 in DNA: TGTGCCACCAGTGACCCTGGCGGGGAGGGAGATACGCAGTATTTT.